Listed below are T cell receptor beta chains from one sample, sequenced in a study of Tregs in tolerant kidney transplant recipients. Sequencing was performed with immunoSEQ multiplex PCR; in TCRdb, only in-frame clones are kept and a portion is missing. The table lists some 90,000 clones, approximately 92% of them singletons. Input material: CD8+ T cells from blood. All receptors derive from a human donor in good health. Each CDR3 is given with its conserved first and last residue. Each record gives: J gene, V gene, clone size, D gene, CDR3 protein, CDR3 DNA. The D gene is left open where the match is weak. Where a row states a size, it is once, few, many or the class of an expanded clone; other rows omit it.

>TRBJ1-2|TRBV5-1|-|TRBD1
CASSLEGQGSDGYTF
TGCGCCAGCAGCTTGGAGGGACAGGGGTCTGACGGCTACACCTTC
>TRBJ2-3|TRBV4-1|-|-
CASSHRGQGDVLPYF
TGCGCCAGCAGCCACCGGGGGCAGGGAGACGTCTTACCGTATTTT
>TRBJ2-5|TRBV11-2|-|TRBD2
CASSLDPMGWGGRETQYF
TGTGCCAGCAGCTTAGACCCAATGGGTTGGGGAGGGAGGGAGACCCAGTACTTC
>TRBJ2-7|TRBV20-1|-|TRBD2
CSAQLAAEQYF
TGCAGTGCCCAACTAGCGGCCGAGCAGTACTTC
>TRBJ1-1|TRBV19|-|-
CASSTRGFNTEAFF
TGTGCCAGTAGTACCAGGGGCTTTAACACTGAAGCTTTCTTT
>TRBJ2-6|TRBV5-1|-|TRBD2
CASSQGLAGTGANVLTF
TGCGCCAGCAGCCAGGGGCTAGCGGGGACAGGGGCCAACGTCCTGACTTTC
>TRBJ1-5|TRBV27|-|-
CASSLIGQPQHF
TGTGCCAGCAGTTTAATCGGTCAGCCCCAGCATTTT
>TRBJ2-6|TRBV13|-|-
CASSFGNSGANVLTF
TGTGCCAGCAGCTTCGGGAACTCTGGGGCCAACGTCCTGACTTTC
>TRBJ2-3|TRBV19|-|-
CASSIILYGEKRTDTQYF
TGTGCCAGTAGTATAATCCTGTACGGGGAGAAGCGCACAGATACGCAGTATTTT
>TRBJ2-2|TRBV19|once|-
CASTPGHGYGELFF
TGTGCCAGTACTCCGGGACATGGGTACGGGGAGCTGTTTTTT
>TRBJ1-1|TRBV19|-|-
CASSRVRANTEAFF
TGTGCCAGTAGTAGGGTCAGGGCGAACACTGAAGCTTTCTTT
>TRBJ1-1|TRBV11-1|few|-
CASTTWEDTEAFF
TGTGCCAGCACCACGTGGGAGGACACTGAAGCTTTCTTT
>TRBJ1-3|TRBV15|-|-
CATSRDREGVGNTIYF
TGTGCCACCAGCAGAGATCGAGAGGGGGTTGGAAACACCATATATTTT
>TRBJ1-2|TRBV11-2|-|-
CASSLDGAGYGYTF
TGTGCCAGCAGCTTAGACGGGGCGGGGTATGGCTACACCTTC
>TRBJ2-3|TRBV5-4|-|-
CASEGGHLGDTQYF
TGTGCCAGCGAGGGAGGACACCTCGGGGATACGCAGTATTTT
>TRBJ2-7|TRBV19|-|-
CASSFGLEVFYEQYF
TGTGCCAGTAGTTTTGGACTTGAGGTTTTCTACGAGCAGTACTTC
>TRBJ1-2|TRBV2|-|-
CASSLGLYYGYTF
TGTGCCAGCAGCCTCGGACTCTACTATGGCTACACCTTC
>TRBJ1-2|TRBV19|-|-
CASSKVKQQPNYGYTF
TGTGCCAGTAGTAAAGTGAAACAGCAACCTAACTATGGCTACACCTTC
>TRBJ1-2|TRBV7-9|-|-
CASSLAGAAYGYTF
TGTGCCAGCAGCTTAGCGGGGGCAGCCTATGGCTACACCTTC
>TRBJ2-7|TRBV5-1|-|-
CASSHSYEQYF
TGCGCCAGCAGCCACTCCTACGAGCAGTACTTC
>TRBJ2-7|TRBV10-3|once|-
CAADNSYEQYF
TGTGCGGCCGACAACTCCTACGAGCAGTACTTC